This T cell receptor (beta chain) was sequenced for a study of blood T cell repertoires in COVID-19. Study context: T cells, B-cell-depleted T cells, or PBMCs supplied cDNA or gDNA.

In the original processing: From reference gene primer amplification, estimates of nucleated cell counts were derived. Clones were sequenced by immunoSEQ multiplex PCR, and TCRdb holds only the in-frame ones, with some missing. The V and J calls and the clone size are those of that table, but D and trimming were determined from the DNA. The sample lists roughly 200,000 clones, more than 85% occurring once. CDR1 and CDR2 (germline): SGHRS, YFSETQ. The CDR3 totals 16 residues. The ends lost 4 bases at V and 6 bases at J; junction bases unmatched: 10. The sequenced sample was peripheral blood. The rearrangement links TRBV5-1 to TRBJ2-2, with 9 bases that match TRBD1. The TCR comes from a man aged 55 to 69 with acute or convalescent COVID-19. The CDR3 region is CASSQNRGRESGELFF. The CDR3 nucleotides read TGCGCCAGCAGCCAAAACAGGGGGCGGGAGTCCGGGGAGCTGTTTTTT.